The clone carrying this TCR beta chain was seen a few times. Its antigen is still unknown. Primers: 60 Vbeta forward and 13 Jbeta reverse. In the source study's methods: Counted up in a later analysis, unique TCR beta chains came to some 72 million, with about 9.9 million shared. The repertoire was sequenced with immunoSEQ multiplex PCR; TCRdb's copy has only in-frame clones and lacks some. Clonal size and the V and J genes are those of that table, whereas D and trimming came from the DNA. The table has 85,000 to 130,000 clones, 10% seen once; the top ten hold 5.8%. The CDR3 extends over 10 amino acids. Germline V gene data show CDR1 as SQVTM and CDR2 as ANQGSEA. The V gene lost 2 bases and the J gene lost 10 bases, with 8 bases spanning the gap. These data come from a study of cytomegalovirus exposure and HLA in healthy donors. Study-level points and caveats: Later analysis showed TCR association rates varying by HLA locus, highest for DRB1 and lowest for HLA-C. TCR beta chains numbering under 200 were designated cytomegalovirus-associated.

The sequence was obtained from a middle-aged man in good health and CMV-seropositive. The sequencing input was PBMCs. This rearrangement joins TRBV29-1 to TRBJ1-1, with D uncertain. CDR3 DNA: TGCAGCGTTGAATCGTACGGAGCTTTCTTT. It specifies CSVESYGAFF.